This T cell receptor (beta chain) was sequenced in a study of OX40 agonist ivuxolimab in advanced cancers. Background on the whole study: Ivuxolimab was a fully human IgG2 agonistic monoclonal antibody targeting the costimulatory receptor OX40 (CD134). A male proportion of around 80% and a mean age of about 60 years, ranging from 23 to 79, were recorded for the dose-escalation cohort. The monotherapy dose-escalation portion (N ≈ 50 patients) of the phase I ivuxolimab trial is reported in the paper. Peripheral TCRbeta sequencing was intended to test whether TCR sequence diversity was altered and clonal T-cell expansion was caused by ivuxolimab. Patients were allowed to have had prior anti-PD-1, anti-PD-L1 or anti-CTLA-4 therapy, and more than 35% of the dose-escalation patients had been treated with checkpoint inhibitors. Intravenous ivuxolimab was administered to patients every 2 weeks at six dose levels: 0.01, 0.1, 0.3, 1.5, 3 and 10 mg/kg. Partial responses occurred in three dose-escalation patients, of whom one had hepatocellular carcinoma and two had cutaneous melanoma. Of the roughly 52 dose-escalation patients, hepatocellular carcinoma was present in approximately 20, melanoma in around 15, renal cell carcinoma in 9 and head and neck cancer in 9.

For sequencing of the TCRbeta CDR3 region, genomic DNA was extracted from the sorted cells. The immunoSEQ Assay was used for sequencing of TCRbeta CDR3 regions. TCRdb mirrors the immuneACCESS table, restricted to in-frame sequences. Some clones are absent from its copies; in checked studies, under half trace to an unresolved V gene, and the reason for the others is unknown. For this sample there are tens of thousands of clones; 84% appear just once. The top ten constitute 0.5% to 0.7% of the sample. This clone was counted a single time. The antigen this receptor binds is unknown. No base quality information exists; no much larger clone differs at one position. The trial excluded patients who had a history of autoimmune disease or were on systemic immunosuppression. In every dose cohort, peripheral blood was drawn for TCR sequencing at baseline, cycle 4 day 1, and cycle 7 day 1. Samples came from an open-label, multicenter, first-in-human phase I dose-escalation trial of ivuxolimab. Adults with locally advanced or metastatic melanoma, renal cell carcinoma, hepatocellular carcinoma or head and neck squamous cell carcinoma were enrolled in the trial. Before TCR sequencing, CD4+ T cells and CD8+ T cells from peripheral blood were sorted into separate populations.

Overall study outcomes, separate from this receptor: In partial responders in the 0.1-3.0 mg/kg groups, normalized peripheral clonal expansion was found to be among the lowest, especially among CD8+ T cells. The antigen specificity of the clonally expanded peripheral T cells was not determined. At doses of 0.1 to 3.0 mg/kg, clonal expansion of both CD4+ and CD8+ T cells in blood was seen between baseline and week 6. After ivuxolimab, CD8+ T cells had more expanded clones than CD4+ T cells on average. Low levels of normalized T-cell clonal expansion were also seen in some nonresponding patients.

CDR1 and CDR2 were assigned from the germline V gene (reference sequence) as SGHNT and YYREEE. V and J are truncated by 6 bases and 2 bases respectively, leaving an intervening sequence of 12 bases. Counted from cysteine to phenylalanine, this CDR3 has 14 amino acids. Only the CDR3 region is kept as DNA, spanning 42 bases read in frame from base 1. This TCR came from an adult with an advanced solid tumor such as melanoma, head and neck, liver or kidney cancer. Sequencing was performed on CD4+ or CD8+ T cells sorted from blood, taken in a trial of the OX40 agonist ivuxolimab. The V gene is TRBV5-4 and the J gene is TRBJ1-5; the D gene cannot be resolved reliably. The CDR3 reads CASTIHGGNQPQHF. The DNA sequence follows: TGTGCCAGCACCATCCATGGGGGCAATCAGCCCCAGCATTTT. The CDR3 plus the reference TRBV5-4 and TRBJ1-5 genes for the other parts give the full variable domain: ETGVTQSPTHLIKTRGQQVTLRCSSQSGHNTVSWYQQALGQGPQFIFQYYREEENGRGNFPPRFSGLQFPNYSSELNVNALELDDSALYLCASTIHGGNQPQHFGDGTRLSIL.